What follows are 9 T cell receptor beta chains derived from one specimen sequenced in a study of persistence of HIV-infected CD4 T cells. Cells were stimulated with overlapping HIV-1 Gag 15-mer peptides. Memory cells lacking CD40L and CD69 with high CD45RO were sorted. This was the immunoSEQ version 4 assay in survey mode. This table comes from immunoSEQ multiplex PCR, and its TCRdb copy is limited to in-frame clones, with some not included. In the table there are about 32,000 clones, roughly four fifths of which are singletons. Their target antigens are unknown. Source: CD4+ T cells sorted from PBMCs after roughly 18-hour stimulation, taken from a patient who received antiretroviral therapy. All receptors derive from an adult woman with HIV who was CMV-seropositive.

By share, this clone ranks as medium-sized. This rearrangement joins TRBV6-5 to TRBJ1-1, with a weak D call TRBD1 (5 bases). Germline V lookup: CDR1 MNHEY, CDR2 SVGAGI. With 5 bases removed from V and 6 bases from J, the gap between germline ends came to 16 bases. The CDR3 consists of 14 residues. CDR3 loop: CASSPPRVGAEAFF. CDR3 in DNA: TGTGCCAGCAGTCCACCCAGGGTAGGGGCTGAAGCTTTCTTT.

The chain has TRBV7-9 and TRBJ2-7; 9 bases align to TRBD1. The V segment lost 6 bases and the J segment 3 bases; nucleotides outside the gene matches: 12. The CDR3 covers 16 residues. Per germline, CDR1 SEHNR and CDR2 FQNEAQ (reference sequence). CDR3 bases: TGTGCCAGCAGGGGGGGGGACAGGGCAAGACTCTACGAGCAGTACTTC. Translating it yields CASRGGDRARLYEQYF.

This clone has just a few counts. The chain has TRBV5-8 and TRBJ2-1; unclear D gene. The germline CDR1 and CDR2 sequences are SGHTS and YDEGEE. Trimming stripped 6 bases from V and 7 bases from J, with 17 bases between. CDR3 length: 14 amino acids. CDR3 nucleotides: TGTGCCAGCAAGGAAAGGCAGGCATCGAATGAGCAGTTCTTC. It translates to CASKERQASNEQFF.

The V call is TRBV11-3, the J call TRBJ1-1; D is possibly TRBD1 (6 bases). Germline V gene sequence: CDR1 SGHNT, CDR2 YENEEA. This CDR3 is 12 amino acids long. Deletions cut 2 bases from V and 10 bases from J, with 11 bases between. The CDR3 is CASSLPDRGAFF. The CDR3 nucleotides are TGTGCCAGCAGCTTACCGGACAGAGGAGCTTTCTTT. Using reference TRBV11-3 and TRBJ1-1 for the parts outside the CDR3, the full variable domain is EAGVVQSPRYKIIEKKQPVAFWCNPISGHNTLYWYLQNLGQGPELLIRYENEEAVDDSQLPKDRFSAERLKGVDSTLKIQPAELGDSAVYLCASSLPDRGAFFGQGTRLTVV.

This chain connects TRBV11-1 to TRBJ2-6, with D possibly matching TRBD1 (6 bases). The CDR3 contains 15 residues. Trimming removed 3 bases at V and 2 bases at J, with 8 bases between. Germline lookup yields CDR1 SGHAT and CDR2 FQDESV (reference sequence). This chain's CDR3 is CASSFSGAGANVLTF. The CDR3 DNA reads as TGTGCCAGCAGCTTTTCAGGGGCTGGGGCCAACGTCCTGACTTTC.

The rearrangement uses TRBV29-1 and TRBJ1-1; 7 nucleotides match TRBD1. The CDR3 runs to 14 residues. Germline CDR1 reads SQVTM; CDR2 reads ANQGSEA. V gave up 6 bases and J gave up 0 bases; unmatched junction bases: 7. The CDR3 nucleotides read TGCAGCGTGGGCAGGGGGGGGATGAACACTGAAGCTTTCTTT. The encoded protein is CSVGRGGMNTEAFF.

This sequence joins TRBV10-1 and TRBJ2-5; D unresolved. Germline-derived CDR1 and CDR2 are WNHNN and SYGVQD (reference sequence). V gave up 6 bases and J gave up 7 bases, with 21 bases separating them. This CDR3 contains 15 residues. The CDR3 spells CASRGKGFAYGTQYF. CDR3 nucleotides: TGCGCCAGCAGGGGGAAGGGCTTCGCCTACGGGACCCAGTACTTC.

This chain joins TRBV7-2 and TRBJ1-1; D call uncertain. This CDR3 region has 13 residues. The germline V and J ends were trimmed by 0 bases and 5 bases, with 7 bases remaining between them. Germline V gene sequence: CDR1 SGHTA, CDR2 FQGNSA. The chain's CDR3 is CASSLAPATEAFF. CDR3 nucleotide sequence: TGTGCCAGCAGCTTAGCCCCGGCAACTGAAGCTTTCTTT.

The chain links TRBV5-1 to TRBJ2-3; no reliable D call. Germline CDR1 SGHRS, CDR2 YFSETQ. Trimming took off 0 bases at V and 0 bases at J, with 8 bases between the two ends. CDR3 size: 15 residues. The CDR3 nucleotides are TGCGCCAGCAGCTTGGGTGCAATTAGCACAGATACGCAGTATTTT. Protein sequence: CASSLGAISTDTQYF.